The 25 T cell receptor beta chains reported below all come from one sample, sequenced in a study of cytomegalovirus exposure and HLA in healthy donors. PCR primers comprised 60 Vbeta and 13 Jbeta primers. Data came from immunoSEQ multiplex PCR; TCRdb stores just in-frame clones and leaves some out. The table includes over 150,000 clones, 65% to 80% detected once. The sequenced sample consisted of PBMCs. Receptors originate from a woman in her thirties or forties in good health and CMV-seropositive.

V usage is TRBV19 and J usage is TRBJ1-5; the D is unclear. The CDR3 runs to 16 residues. Germline V gene data show CDR1 as LNHDA and CDR2 as SQIVND (reference sequence). V lost 3 bases to trimming and J lost 4 bases, with 16 bases between them. The CDR3 reads CASSIGSGGINQPQHF. The CDR3 DNA reads TGTGCCAGTAGTATTGGATCCGGCGGGATTAATCAGCCCCAGCATTTT.

This clone appeared a single time. The chain couples TRBV7-9 to TRBJ2-3; 7 nucleotides agree with TRBD1. The CDR3 totals 17 residues. V lost 2 bases and J lost 0; bases outside the gene matches: 8. CDR1 is SEHNR, CDR2 FQNEAQ, per germline (reference sequence). CDR3 protein: CASSLSSGTESTDTQYF. The CDR3 nucleotides read TGTGCCAGCAGCTTAAGTTCTGGGACAGAGAGCACAGATACGCAGTATTTT.

The chain recombines TRBV27 with TRBJ2-7, with 8 bases matching TRBD2. The V and J ends lost 6 bases and 2 bases, in that order; junction bases with no gene match: 9. Germline-derived CDR1 and CDR2 are MNHEY and SMNVEV (reference sequence). This CDR3 spans 15 amino acids. The CDR3 DNA reads TGTGCCAGCAGGCTAGCGGGCCTAACCGCCTACGAGCAGTACTTC. Protein product: CASRLAGLTAYEQYF.

The chain carries TRBV4-2 and TRBJ2-5, with TRBD2 as a possible D gene (6 bases). The CDR3 is 14 residues long. CDR1 is LGHNA and CDR2 is YNFKEQ in the germline V gene. V lost 0 bases and J lost 5, with 10 bases in between. CDR3 protein: CASSQDSGPETQYF. The CDR3 DNA reads as TGTGCCAGCAGCCAAGATAGCGGCCCGGAGACCCAGTACTTC.

The chain carries TRBV6-5 and TRBJ2-1, with a weak D call TRBD2 (5 bases). The length of the CDR3 is 14 residues. The germline gives CDR1 MNHEY, CDR2 SVGAGI. V was shortened by 6 bases and J by 4 bases, with 13 bases between the two germline ends. The CDR3 region is CASSARWTYNEQFF. CDR3 coding DNA: TGTGCCAGCAGCGCTCGATGGACTTACAATGAGCAGTTCTTC.

This chain uses TRBV11-3 with TRBJ1-1; D remains unclear. Trimming shortened V by 2 bases and J by 11 bases, and 15 bases separated the two germline ends. Germline-derived CDR1 and CDR2 are SGHNT and YENEEA. The CDR3 covers 13 residues. CDR3: CASSLLGGSGAFF. CDR3 coding DNA: TGTGCCAGCAGCTTATTAGGAGGGTCTGGGGCTTTCTTT.

The chain recombines TRBV4-1 with TRBJ1-1, with unresolved D. V shed 4 bases and J shed 1 base, with 10 bases lying between them. The CDR3 extends over 14 amino acids. Germline V gene data show CDR1 as MGHRA and CDR2 as YSYEKL. CDR3 region: CASSLSKQNTEAFF. Written as DNA, the CDR3 is TGCGCCAGCAGCCTAAGTAAGCAGAACACTGAAGCTTTCTTT.

V usage is TRBV5-4 and J usage is TRBJ2-2; 9 nucleotides match TRBD2. After removal of 0 bases from V and 6 bases from J, the junction contained 3 bases not matched to a gene. There are 15 residues in the CDR3. Germline CDR1 SGHNT, CDR2 YYREEE (reference sequence). This CDR3 is CASSLVGGGAGELFF. The DNA for the CDR3 is TGTGCCAGCAGCTTGGTCGGCGGGGGGGCCGGGGAGCTGTTTTTT.

This clone was recorded a few times. V usage is TRBV19 and J usage is TRBJ2-2; maybe TRBD2 (6 bases). Germline assignment: CDR1 LNHDA and CDR2 SQIVND (reference sequence). The CDR3 is 16 amino acids. V lost 3 bases, J lost 1 base, and 12 bases lay in between. The CDR3 sequence: CASSIWGLLNTGELFF. CDR3 in DNA: TGTGCCAGTAGTATTTGGGGACTCTTGAACACCGGGGAGCTGTTTTTT.

The chain uses TRBV4-1 and TRBJ1-2; 7 nucleotides line up with TRBD1. CDR3 length equals 14 residues. J gave up 8 bases and V 1 base, and 7 bases lay outside the gene matches. CDR1 and CDR2 from the germline V gene are MGHRA and YSYEKL. CDR3 residues: CASSQVGGIGGYTF. CDR3 DNA sequence: TGCGCCAGCAGCCAAGTAGGGGGCATTGGGGGCTACACCTTC.

This sequence joins TRBV2 and TRBJ2-1, with 15 bases matching TRBD2. The germline gives CDR1 SNHLY, CDR2 FYNNEI. J was trimmed by 9 bases and V by 5 bases; bases with no gene match: 14. CDR3 length: 18 residues. The CDR3 nucleotides are TGTGCCAGCAGTCTTCTTGGACTAGCGGGAGGGCCAGTCGGTGAGCAGTTCTTC. Translating it yields CASSLLGLAGGPVGEQFF.

V gene TRBV11-2 combines with J gene TRBJ1-5; TRBD1 agrees at 8 bases. CDR3 length equals 13 residues. V gave up 3 bases and J gave up 7 bases; unmatched junction bases: 2. The germline gives CDR1 SGHAT, CDR2 FQNNGV. The CDR3 DNA reads as TGTGCCAGCAGCTTGGGACAGGCGCAGCCCCAGCATTTT. This encodes CASSLGQAQPQHF.

This clone has more than one count but fewer than ten. The CDR3 sequence: CASSLVAGGPTGELFF. The CDR3 DNA sequence: TGTGCCAGCAGCTTAGTAGCGGGGGGGCCCACCGGGGAGCTGTTTTTT. V and J are TRBV7-9 and TRBJ2-2; 11 bases line up with TRBD2. The CDR3 consists of 16 residues. The germline V gene encodes CDR1 SEHNR and CDR2 FQNEAQ (reference sequence). Unmatched junction bases numbered 2, after V lost 1 base and J lost 4 bases.

The V and J genes are TRBV20-1 and TRBJ1-1, with D unclear. The CDR3 is 11 residues long. CDR1 and CDR2 (germline): DFQATT, SNEGSKA (reference sequence). Trimming removed 6 bases from V and 7 bases from J, with 12 bases in between. The CDR3 region is CSAPVGVEAFF. As DNA, the CDR3 is TGCAGTGCCCCGGTCGGGGTTGAAGCTTTCTTT.

V and J are TRBV30 and TRBJ2-1; 16 nucleotides align to TRBD2. The V gene's germline CDR1 is GTSNPN and CDR2 SVGIG (reference sequence). This CDR3 region has 15 residues. The V segment lost 8 bases and the J segment 8 bases; nucleotides outside the gene matches: 9. The CDR3 nucleotides are TGTGCCGGGACCGGGACTAGCGGGGGGGCCTATGAGCAGTTCTTC. As protein: CAGTGTSGGAYEQFF. The full variable domain, completed using reference TRBV30 and TRBJ2-1, is SQTIHQWPATLVQPVGSPLSLECTVEGTSNPNLYWYRQAAGRGLQLLFYSVGIGQISSEVPQNLSASRPQDRQFILSSKKLLLSDSGFYLCAGTGTSGGAYEQFFGPGTRLTVL.

The genes are TRBV29-1 and TRBJ2-3; 9 nucleotides agree with TRBD1. This CDR3 is built from 20 residues. V lost 0 bases to trimming and J lost 4 bases; unmatched junction nucleotides: 20. Germline V gene sequence: CDR1 SQVTM, CDR2 ANQGSEA. The CDR3 DNA follows: TGCAGCGTTGAAGACCCACAGGGGGCTCGTGCCGCCCGTCCGGCAGATACGCAGTATTTT. Translation: CSVEDPQGARAARPADTQYF.

The chain couples TRBV30 to TRBJ2-7; D is uncertain. Germline lookup yields CDR1 GTSNPN and CDR2 SVGIG (reference sequence). This CDR3 has 13 residues. Between the trimmed V and J ends, which lost 4 bases and 3 bases, there was a span of 13 bases. The CDR3 region is CAWNSLPLYEQYF. CDR3 nucleotides: TGTGCCTGGAATAGCCTCCCTCTCTACGAGCAGTACTTC.

V is TRBV19 and J is TRBJ2-5; 9 bases are shared with TRBD2. The CDR3 sequence is 16 residues long. J gave up 4 bases and V 6 bases, and 12 bases lay outside the gene matches. Germline V gene sequence: CDR1 LNHDA, CDR2 SQIVND (reference sequence). CDR3 sequence (DNA): TGTGCCAGTAGCAGACTAGCGGAGGCCAGGAGAGAGACCCAGTACTTC. Translation: CASSRLAEARRETQYF.

The V call is TRBV10-1, the J call TRBJ2-7; 9 positions match TRBD2. Germline V gives CDR1 WNHNN, CDR2 SYGVQD (reference sequence). The CDR3 totals 15 residues. J gave up 2 bases and V 2 bases, and 4 bases lay outside the gene matches. CDR3 in DNA: TGCGCCAGCAGTGAGCAAGCGGGGGGCCCCTACGAGCAGTACTTC. It codes for CASSEQAGGPYEQYF.

This chain joins TRBV18 and TRBJ2-5; D might be TRBD2 (6 bases). This CDR3 contains 13 residues. Trimming took 2 bases from V and 5 from J, leaving 9 bases between them. The germline V gene has CDR1 KGHSH and CDR2 LQKENI. CDR3 nucleotide sequence: TGTGCCAGCTCACCAGGCGGGGTGGAGACCCAGTACTTC. It codes for CASSPGGVETQYF.

The chain recombines TRBV6-5 with TRBJ2-5; TRBD1 aligns across 9 bases. The CDR3 runs to 14 residues. The V gene's germline CDR1 is MNHEY and CDR2 SVGAGI. V gave up 6 bases and J gave up 4 bases; unmatched junction bases: 6. CDR3 nucleotides: TGTGCCAGCAGACACGACAGGGGGAGAGAGACCCAGTACTTC. Translated: CASRHDRGRETQYF.

This clone has only a few counts. This chain links TRBV5-1 with TRBJ2-7; a weak D match, TRBD2 (6 bases). V lost 0 bases, J lost 6 bases, and 16 bases lay in between. This CDR3 contains 15 residues. Per the germline V gene, CDR1 is SGHRS and CDR2 is YFSETQ. The CDR3 reads CASSLVGGGYGEQYF. CDR3 DNA sequence: TGCGCCAGCAGCTTGGTCGGGGGAGGTTACGGCGAGCAGTACTTC.

The chain recombines TRBV7-6 with TRBJ2-1; D gene ambiguous. The CDR3 is made up of 15 amino acids. The ends were cut back, 5 bases at V and 4 bases at J, with 15 bases in the middle. CDR1 and CDR2 from the germline V gene are SGHVS and FNYEAQ. CDR3 DNA sequence: TGTGCCAGCAGCCCTCAAGAAACTGAATACAATGAGCAGTTCTTC. It encodes CASSPQETEYNEQFF. The full variable domain, rest sourced from reference TRBV7-6 and TRBJ2-1, is GAGVSQSPRYKVTKRGQDVALRCDPISGHVSLYWYRQALGQGPEFLTYFNYEAQQDKSGLPNDRFSAERPEGSISTLTIQRTEQRDSAMYRCASSPQETEYNEQFFGPGTRLTVL.

This clone appeared a single time. The rearrangement uses TRBV18 and TRBJ1-2; 7 bases are shared with TRBD1. The CDR3 contains 15 residues. Unmatched junction bases numbered 7, after V lost 3 bases and J lost 3 bases. Germline CDR1 and CDR2: KGHSH and LQKENI. The CDR3 DNA sequence: TGTGCCAGCTCACCCAGGACAGGTGATGACTATGGCTACACCTTC. Protein sequence: CASSPRTGDDYGYTF.

The V gene is TRBV5-6, the J gene TRBJ1-5; D is possibly TRBD1 (6 bases). Germline V gives CDR1 SGHDT, CDR2 YYEEEE. V was shortened by 3 bases and J by 2 bases, with 15 bases between the two germline ends. This CDR3 has 16 residues. The CDR3 region is CASSSNRAWGNQPQHF. For the CDR3, the DNA is TGTGCCAGCAGCTCCAACAGGGCGTGGGGCAATCAGCCCCAGCATTTT.